The 15 T cell receptor beta chains presented below share a single source sample, sequenced in a study of blood T cell repertoires in COVID-19. Measured with immunoSEQ multiplex PCR; TCRdb has only the in-frame clones, and not every one. The sample consists of about 310,000 clones, 90% of them appearing once. The sample consisted of peripheral blood. Receptors were obtained from a woman under 40 with COVID-19, enrolled during active disease.

The gene calls are TRBV7-8 and TRBJ1-4; 7 bases fit TRBD1. The CDR3 length is 17 residues. Germline trimming cut 1 base from V and 4 bases from J; bases unmatched to any gene: 9. Germline V gene sequence: CDR1 SGHVS, CDR2 FQNEAQ. The CDR3 region is CASSLGLTGFINEKLFF. Here the CDR3 DNA reads TGTGCCAGCAGCTTAGGCTTGACAGGGTTTATTAATGAAAAACTGTTTTTT.

The V gene is TRBV28, the J gene TRBJ2-1; 16 bases are a match to TRBD2. Germline-derived CDR1 and CDR2 are MDHEN and SYDVKM. The CDR3 loop spans 16 amino acids. The junction had 7 bases not matched to a gene; V was cut back by 5 bases and J by 9 bases. The CDR3 here is CASSQTGTSGRVEQFF. CDR3 DNA sequence: TGTGCCAGCAGTCAAACCGGGACTAGCGGGAGGGTTGAGCAGTTCTTC.

V and J are TRBV7-9 and TRBJ1-3; a weak D match, TRBD1 (5 bases). Germline V lookup: CDR1 SEHNR, CDR2 FQNEAQ (reference sequence). The germline V and J ends were trimmed by 3 bases and 5 bases, with 11 bases remaining between them. The CDR3 covers 14 residues. The CDR3 DNA sequence: TGTGCCAGCAGCTTCCTGGACACCAGAAACACCATATATTTT. Translating gives CASSFLDTRNTIYF.

This clone was counted only a few times. The chain combines TRBV2 with TRBJ1-4; 10 bases fit TRBD1. The ends lost 6 bases at V and 7 bases at J; junction bases unmatched: 14. The CDR3 is 17 amino acids. From germline, CDR1 is SNHLY and CDR2 FYNNEI. The CDR3 region is CASSALSGTGAGEKLFF. The DNA for the CDR3 is TGTGCCAGCAGCGCCTTAAGCGGGACAGGGGCGGGTGAAAAACTGTTTTTT. Using reference TRBV2 and TRBJ1-4 for the parts outside the CDR3, the full variable domain is EPEVTQTPSHQVTQMGQEVILRCVPISNHLYFYWYRQILGQKVEFLVSFYNNEISEKSEIFDDQFSVERPDGSNFTLKIRSTKLEDSAMYFCASSALSGTGAGEKLFFGSGTQLSVL.

The J gene is TRBJ2-2, the V gene TRBV6-5; 9 nucleotides align to TRBD2. The CDR3 consists of 15 residues. The V gene's germline CDR1 is MNHEY and CDR2 SVGAGI. V shed 4 bases, J shed 5 bases, and the junction held 5 bases outside the gene matches. The CDR3 region has the DNA TGTGCCAGCAGTTTGACTAGCGGATTAACCGGGGAGCTGTTTTTT. This encodes CASSLTSGLTGELFF.

The V gene is TRBV7-8, the J gene TRBJ2-2, with TRBD2 identical over 9 bases. Per the germline V gene, CDR1 is SGHVS and CDR2 is FQNEAQ. Germline trimming cut 1 base from V and 4 bases from J; bases unmatched to any gene: 7. This CDR3 region has 17 residues. In DNA form, the CDR3 reads TGTGCCAGCAGCTTAGTTGGTAGCGGGAGCCTCACCGGGGAGCTGTTTTTT. This gives the protein CASSLVGSGSLTGELFF.

This clone was recorded only once. J is TRBJ1-5 and V is TRBV10-3; 9 bases fit TRBD1. The CDR3 totals 15 residues. V lost 3 bases and J lost 4; bases outside the gene matches: 4. In germline, CDR1 is ENHRY, CDR2 SYGVKD. The CDR3 loop reads CAISEAQGANQPQHF. DNA of the CDR3: TGTGCCATCAGTGAAGCACAGGGGGCGAATCAGCCCCAGCATTTT.

V and J are TRBV9 and TRBJ1-2; unclear D gene. The CDR3 is 12 amino acids. V was pared by 0 bases and J by 6 bases, with 6 bases between. Germline-derived CDR1 and CDR2 are SGDLS and YYNGEE. The CDR3 region is CASSVGRNGYTF. In nucleotides, the CDR3 is TGTGCCAGCAGCGTAGGGCGGAATGGCTACACCTTC.

The chain recombines TRBV5-4 with TRBJ2-1; D may be TRBD1 (6 bases). This CDR3 contains 14 residues. From germline, CDR1 is SGHNT and CDR2 YYREEE (reference sequence). Trimming shortened V by 2 bases and J by 5 bases, and 11 bases separated the two germline ends. Here the CDR3 reads CASSFDRRHNEQFF. The CDR3 DNA is TGTGCCAGCAGCTTCGACAGGCGTCACAATGAGCAGTTCTTC.

V is TRBV9 and J is TRBJ2-1, with TRBD1 matching 7 bases. V shed 4 bases and J 0 bases; nucleotides not matched to a gene: 7. Germline V gene sequence: CDR1 SGDLS, CDR2 YYNGEE. CDR3 length equals 16 residues. The CDR3 DNA reads as TGTGCCAGCAGCTCAACGACAGGGAGCTCCTACAATGAGCAGTTCTTC. It codes for CASSSTTGSSYNEQFF.

This chain connects TRBV19 to TRBJ2-1; 10 bases line up with TRBD2. CDR1 is LNHDA, CDR2 SQIVND, per germline (reference sequence). Trimming removed 10 bases from V and 9 bases from J; junction bases left unmatched: 6. This CDR3 spans 12 amino acids. The CDR3 sequence is CATSQREGEQFF. DNA for the CDR3: TGTGCCACAAGCCAGCGGGAGGGTGAGCAGTTCTTC.

This clone came up many times. The chain recombines TRBV6-5 with TRBJ1-1; tentatively, D is TRBD1 (5 bases). V lost 6 bases, J lost 6 bases, and 17 bases lay in between. This CDR3 spans 14 amino acids. Germline V gene lookup returns CDR1 MNHEY and CDR2 SVGAGI. The CDR3 is CASRRGGGSPEAFF. CDR3 nucleotide sequence: TGTGCCAGCAGGCGGGGTGGGGGAAGTCCTGAAGCTTTCTTT.

The V gene is TRBV15, the J gene TRBJ1-4, with a weak D call TRBD1 (5 bases). The germline V gene has CDR1 LNHNV and CDR2 YYDKDF (reference sequence). V lost 0 bases and J lost 8, with 10 bases in between. The CDR3 loop spans 14 amino acids. The CDR3 loop is CATSRDLRDEKLFF. The DNA for the CDR3 is TGTGCCACCAGCAGAGATCTGCGGGACGAAAAACTGTTTTTT. Based on the CDR3 plus reference TRBV15 and TRBJ1-4, the full variable domain is DAMVIQNPRYQVTQFGKPVTLSCSQTLNHNVMYWYQQKSSQAPKLLFHYYDKDFNNEADTPDNFQSRRPNTSFCFLDIRSPGLGDTAMYLCATSRDLRDEKLFFGSGTQLSVL.

This chain joins TRBV18 and TRBJ1-1, with a possible D match to TRBD1 (6 bases). This CDR3 is 14 amino acids long. Germline-derived CDR1 and CDR2 are KGHSH and LQKENI. The V end lost 3 bases, the J end lost 2 bases, and 10 bases lay between the germline ends. CDR3 sequence: CASSPWTENTEAFF. The CDR3 region has the DNA TGTGCCAGCTCACCTTGGACAGAAAACACTGAAGCTTTCTTT.

The table lists this clone with a few counts. The V gene is TRBV2, the J gene TRBJ1-1; possibly TRBD1 for D (6 bases). Germline V CDR1 and CDR2: SNHLY, FYNNEI. This CDR3 region has 13 residues. The V end was cut by 5 bases, the J end by 1 base, with 8 bases between. The CDR3 region is CASSYRENTEAFF. In nucleotides, the CDR3 is TGTGCCAGCAGTTACAGGGAGAACACTGAAGCTTTCTTT.